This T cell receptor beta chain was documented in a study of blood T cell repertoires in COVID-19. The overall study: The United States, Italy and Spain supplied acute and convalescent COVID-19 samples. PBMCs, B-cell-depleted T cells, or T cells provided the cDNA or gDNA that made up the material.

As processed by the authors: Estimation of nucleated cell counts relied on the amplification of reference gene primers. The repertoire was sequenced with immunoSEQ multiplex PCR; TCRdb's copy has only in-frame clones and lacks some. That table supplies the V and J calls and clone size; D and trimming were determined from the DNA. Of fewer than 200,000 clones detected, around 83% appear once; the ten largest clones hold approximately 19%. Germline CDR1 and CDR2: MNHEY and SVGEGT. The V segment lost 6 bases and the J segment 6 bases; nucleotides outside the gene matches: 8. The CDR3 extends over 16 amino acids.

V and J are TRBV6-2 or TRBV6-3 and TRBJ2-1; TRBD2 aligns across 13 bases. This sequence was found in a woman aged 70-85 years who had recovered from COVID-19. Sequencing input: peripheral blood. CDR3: CASSPLGLAGANEQFF. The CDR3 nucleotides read TGTGCCAGCAGCCCGCTAGGACTAGCGGGAGCCAATGAGCAGTTCTTC.